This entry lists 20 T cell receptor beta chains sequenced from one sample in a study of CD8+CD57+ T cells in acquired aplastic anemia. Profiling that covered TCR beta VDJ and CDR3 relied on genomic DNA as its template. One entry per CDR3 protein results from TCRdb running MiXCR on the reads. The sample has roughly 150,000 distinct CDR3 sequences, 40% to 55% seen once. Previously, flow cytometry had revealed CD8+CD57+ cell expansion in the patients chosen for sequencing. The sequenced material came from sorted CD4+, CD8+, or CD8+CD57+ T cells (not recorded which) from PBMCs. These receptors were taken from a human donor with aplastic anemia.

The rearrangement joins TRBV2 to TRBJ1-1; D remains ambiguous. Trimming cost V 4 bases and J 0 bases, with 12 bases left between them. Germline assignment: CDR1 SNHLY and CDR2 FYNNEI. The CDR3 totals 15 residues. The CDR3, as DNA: TGTGCCAGCAGTGGAGAAGGAGGCATGAACACTGAAGCTTTCTTT. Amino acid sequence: CASSGEGGMNTEAFF.

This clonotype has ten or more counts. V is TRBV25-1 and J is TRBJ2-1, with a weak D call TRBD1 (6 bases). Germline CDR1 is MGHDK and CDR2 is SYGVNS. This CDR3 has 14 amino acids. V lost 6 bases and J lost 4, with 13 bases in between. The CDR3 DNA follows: TGTGCCAGCAGCGCTCCAGGGGATTACAATGAGCAGTTCTTC. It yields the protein CASSAPGDYNEQFF.

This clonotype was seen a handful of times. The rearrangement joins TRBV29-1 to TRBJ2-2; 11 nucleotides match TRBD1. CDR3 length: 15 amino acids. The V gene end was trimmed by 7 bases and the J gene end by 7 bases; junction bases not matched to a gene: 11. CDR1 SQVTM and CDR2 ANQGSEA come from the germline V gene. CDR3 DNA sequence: TGCAGCGCCTTAGGACAGGGGGCGCGTCACGGGGAGCTGTTTTTT. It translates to CSALGQGARHGELFF.

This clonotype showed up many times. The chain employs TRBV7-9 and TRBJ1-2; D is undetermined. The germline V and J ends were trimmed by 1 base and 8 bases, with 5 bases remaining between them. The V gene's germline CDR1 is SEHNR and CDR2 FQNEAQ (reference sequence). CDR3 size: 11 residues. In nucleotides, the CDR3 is TGTGCCAGCAGCTTAGGGGGAGGCTACACCTTC. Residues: CASSLGGGYTF.

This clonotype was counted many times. CDR3 nucleotide sequence: TGTGCCAGCAGTTTGATGAGCGGCGGGAATTCACCCCTCCACTTT. It is translated as CASSLMSGGNSPLHF. The V call is TRBV12-3 or TRBV12-4, the J call TRBJ1-6; no reliable D call. With 3 bases removed from V and 7 bases from J, the gap between germline ends came to 13 bases. The CDR3 totals 15 residues.

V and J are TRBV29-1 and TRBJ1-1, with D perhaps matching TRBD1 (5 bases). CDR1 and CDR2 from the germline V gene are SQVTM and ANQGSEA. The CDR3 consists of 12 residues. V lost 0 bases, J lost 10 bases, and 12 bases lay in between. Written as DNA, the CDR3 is TGCAGCGTTGAAGATCATCGGGACCCAGCTTTCTTT. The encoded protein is CSVEDHRDPAFF.

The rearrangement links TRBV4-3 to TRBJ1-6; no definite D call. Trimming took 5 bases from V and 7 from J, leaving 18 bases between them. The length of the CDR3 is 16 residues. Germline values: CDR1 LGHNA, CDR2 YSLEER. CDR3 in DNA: TGCGCCAGCAGCTTGCGACGGGGTTCTGAAAATTCACCCCTCCACTTT. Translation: CASSLRRGSENSPLHF.

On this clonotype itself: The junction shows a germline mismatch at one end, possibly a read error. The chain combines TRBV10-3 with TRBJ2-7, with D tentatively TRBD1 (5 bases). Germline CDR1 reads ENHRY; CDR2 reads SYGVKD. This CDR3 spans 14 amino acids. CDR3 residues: CPISESDSSYEQYF. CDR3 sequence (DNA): TGTCCCATCAGTGAGTCAGACAGCTCCTACGAGCAGTACTTC.

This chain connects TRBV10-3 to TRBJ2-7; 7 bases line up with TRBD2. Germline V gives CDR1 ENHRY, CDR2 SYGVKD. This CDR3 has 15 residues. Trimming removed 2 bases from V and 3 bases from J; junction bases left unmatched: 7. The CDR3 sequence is CAISETGTMSYEQYF. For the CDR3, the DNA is TGTGCCATCAGTGAGACCGGGACTATGAGCTACGAGCAGTACTTC.

CDR3 sequence reads: CASSQWGTGASYEQYF. The CDR3 DNA reads TGCGCCAGCAGCCAATGGGGGACAGGGGCCTCCTACGAGCAGTACTTC. The chain joins TRBV4-1 to TRBJ2-7; 10 positions agree with TRBD1. J gave up 0 bases and V 2 bases, and 4 bases lay outside the gene matches. The germline CDR1 and CDR2 sequences are MGHRA and YSYEKL. The CDR3 consists of 16 residues.

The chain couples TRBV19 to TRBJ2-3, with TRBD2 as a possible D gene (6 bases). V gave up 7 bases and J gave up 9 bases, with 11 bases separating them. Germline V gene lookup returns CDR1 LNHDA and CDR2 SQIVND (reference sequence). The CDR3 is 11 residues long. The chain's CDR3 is CASTGVGTQYF. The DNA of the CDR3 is TGTGCCAGTACGGGGGTGGGGACGCAGTATTTT.

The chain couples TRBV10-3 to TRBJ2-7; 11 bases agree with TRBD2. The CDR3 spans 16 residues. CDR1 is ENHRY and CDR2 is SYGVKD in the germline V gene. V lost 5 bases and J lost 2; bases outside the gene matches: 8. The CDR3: CAISWTSGPPPYEQYF. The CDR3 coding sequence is TGTGCCATCAGTTGGACTAGCGGGCCTCCCCCCTACGAGCAGTACTTC.

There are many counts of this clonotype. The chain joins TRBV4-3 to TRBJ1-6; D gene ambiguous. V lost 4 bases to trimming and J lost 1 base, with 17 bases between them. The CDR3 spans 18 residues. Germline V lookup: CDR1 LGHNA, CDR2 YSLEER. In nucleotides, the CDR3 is TGCGCCAGCAGCCCTCAAGATATACGGGAGTCCTATAATTCACCCCTCCACTTT. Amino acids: CASSPQDIRESYNSPLHF.

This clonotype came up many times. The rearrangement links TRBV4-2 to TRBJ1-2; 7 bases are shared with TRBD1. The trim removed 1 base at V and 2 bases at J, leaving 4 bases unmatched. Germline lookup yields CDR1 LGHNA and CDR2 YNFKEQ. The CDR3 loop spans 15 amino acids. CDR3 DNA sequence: TGTGCCAGCAGCCAAGGAGGGACAGTGAACTATGGCTACACCTTC. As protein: CASSQGGTVNYGYTF.

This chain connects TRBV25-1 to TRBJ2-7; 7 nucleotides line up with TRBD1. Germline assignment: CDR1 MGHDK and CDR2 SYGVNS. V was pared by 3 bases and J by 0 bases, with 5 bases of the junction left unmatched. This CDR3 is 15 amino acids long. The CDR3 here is CASSDPGQSSYEQYF. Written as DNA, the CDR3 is TGTGCCAGCAGTGATCCGGGACAGAGCTCCTACGAGCAGTACTTC.

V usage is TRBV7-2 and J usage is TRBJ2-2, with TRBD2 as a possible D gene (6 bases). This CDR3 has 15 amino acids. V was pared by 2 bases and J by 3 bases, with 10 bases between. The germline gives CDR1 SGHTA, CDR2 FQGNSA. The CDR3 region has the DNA TGTGCCAGCAGCTTAAGCGGGTATCACACCGGGGAGCTGTTTTTT. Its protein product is CASSLSGYHTGELFF.

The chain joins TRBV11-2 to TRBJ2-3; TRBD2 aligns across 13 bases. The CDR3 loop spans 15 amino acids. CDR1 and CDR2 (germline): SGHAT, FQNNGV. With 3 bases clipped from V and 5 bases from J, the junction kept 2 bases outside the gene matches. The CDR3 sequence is CASSFGTSGIDTQYF. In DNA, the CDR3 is TGTGCCAGCAGCTTCGGGACTAGCGGGATAGATACGCAGTATTTT.

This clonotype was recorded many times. CDR3 DNA: TGTGCCAGCAGCCTCTTTATGGGGCAGATCTCCTACGAGCAGTACTTC. It codes for CASSLFMGQISYEQYF. The chain combines TRBV6-1 with TRBJ2-7; TRBD1 is a possible D gene (5 bases). Trimming pared 6 bases from V and 0 bases from J, leaving 18 bases between. The length of the CDR3 is 16 residues. Germline V gene sequence: CDR1 MNHNS, CDR2 SASEGT.

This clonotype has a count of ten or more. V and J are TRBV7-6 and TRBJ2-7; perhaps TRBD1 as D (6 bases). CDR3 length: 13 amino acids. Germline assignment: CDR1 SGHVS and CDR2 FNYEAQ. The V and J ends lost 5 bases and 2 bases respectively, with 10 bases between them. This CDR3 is CASSRGGTYEQYF. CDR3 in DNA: TGTGCCAGCAGCCGAGGGGGTACCTACGAGCAGTACTTC.

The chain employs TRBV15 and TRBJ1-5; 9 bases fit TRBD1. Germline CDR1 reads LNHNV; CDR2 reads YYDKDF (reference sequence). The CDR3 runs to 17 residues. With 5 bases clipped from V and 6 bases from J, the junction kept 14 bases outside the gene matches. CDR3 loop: CATSHLDFTGGSQPQHF. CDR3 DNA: TGTGCCACCAGCCACTTAGACTTCACAGGGGGCAGTCAGCCCCAGCATTTT.